These 21 T cell receptor beta chains were all obtained from the same sample, sequenced in a study of metastatic and nonmetastatic thyroid tumors. Using MiXCR, TCRdb re-called clones from the PCR reads. This sample has tens of thousands of clones; just over 4% occur once, and the top ten carry about 20%. There were no patients who had received any treatment before thyroid surgery. Sequenced: blood. Receptors were obtained from a female donor with papillary thyroid cancer or a benign thyroid nodule (not recorded which). Some clones in this sample may be carry-over from other donors' samples.

This clone was detected many times. The gene calls are TRBV7-2 and TRBJ1-5; TRBD1 matches at 12 bases. Germline CDR1 reads SGHTA; CDR2 reads FQGNSA. This CDR3 contains 17 residues. V lost 6 bases, J lost 6 bases, and 12 bases stayed unmatched. The CDR3 bases are TGTGCCAGCAGTGCACGTGGGGGACAGGGGGCGGGTCAGCCCCAGCATTTT. Translation: CASSARGGQGAGQPQHF.

This clone occurred a few times. A much bigger clone sits one base away, suggesting this may be a read error. The sample has other DNA sequences that encode this CDR3 too. The genes are TRBV7-8 and TRBJ2-5; D is unclear. The CDR3 has 13 residues. The germline CDR1 and CDR2 sequences are SGHVS and FQNEAQ. V was trimmed by 5 bases and J by 2 bases, leaving 9 bases between them. Here the CDR3 reads CASSLELQETQYF. CDR3 nucleotides: TGTGCCAGCAGCCTAGAGTTACAAGAGACCCAGTACTTC. Full variable domain (outside the CDR3, taken from reference TRBV7-8 and TRBJ2-5): GAGVSQSPRYKVAKRGQDVALRCDPISGHVSLFWYQQALGQGPEFLTYFQNEAQLDKSGLPSDRFFAERPEGSVSTLKIQRTQQEDSAVYLCASSLELQETQYFGPGTRLLVL.

This clone was seen a few times. One junction end does not reproduce the germline sequence, and a read error may be involved. CDR3: CASSLQLAGGTYTQYF. The CDR3 coding sequence is TGTGCCAGCAGCCTACAGCTAGCGGGCGGCACATATACGCAGTATTTC. The chain couples TRBV6-1 to TRBJ2-3, with TRBD2 identical over 8 bases. The CDR3 length is 16 residues. Germline loops: CDR1 MNHNS, CDR2 SASEGT.

The CDR3 DNA sequence: TGTGCCAGTAGTACGGTTAGGAACACTGAAGCTTTCTTT. This gives the protein CASSTVRNTEAFF. J is TRBJ1-1 and V is TRBV19; no clear D gene. Trimming pared 4 bases from V and 1 base from J, leaving 7 bases between. Germline lookup yields CDR1 LNHDA and CDR2 SQIVND (reference sequence). The CDR3 length is 13 residues.

There are a few counts of this clone. This chain links TRBV28 with TRBJ1-2; no reliable D call. V was pared by 7 bases and J by 8 bases, with 17 bases between. The germline CDR1 and CDR2 sequences are MDHEN and SYDVKM. This CDR3 region has 13 residues. The CDR3 DNA sequence: TGTGCCAGCACAGAGAAAAGAGCGGGGGGCTACACCTTC. Translated, it gives CASTEKRAGGYTF.

At least ten counts were recorded for this clone. The rearrangement joins TRBV11-2 to TRBJ2-7; no clear D gene. The CDR3 is made up of 12 amino acids. Trimming took 5 bases from V and 0 from J, leaving 5 bases between them. Per germline, CDR1 SGHAT and CDR2 FQNNGV. CDR3 sequence reads: CASSTLSYEQYF. The DNA of the CDR3 is TGTGCCAGCAGCACTCTCTCCTACGAGCAGTACTTC.

This clone was recorded a few times. The chain links TRBV20-1 to TRBJ2-7; 9 bases align to TRBD2. CDR1 and CDR2 from the germline V gene are DFQATT and SNEGSKA (reference sequence). This CDR3 contains 14 residues. V lost 5 bases to trimming and J lost 6 bases; unmatched junction nucleotides: 11. This CDR3 is CSAPGLAGFLEQYF. The CDR3 coding sequence is TGCAGTGCTCCGGGGCTAGCGGGATTTCTCGAGCAGTACTTC.

This rearrangement joins TRBV18 to TRBJ2-7, with TRBD2 as a possible D gene (7 bases). Germline-derived CDR1 and CDR2 are KGHSH and LQKENI. V was pared by 6 bases and J by 7 bases, with 22 bases between. The length of the CDR3 is 15 residues. CDR3 in amino acids: CASSRDGGRSGEQYF. DNA of the CDR3: TGTGCCAGCTCTCGGGACGGGGGGCGCTCGGGGGAGCAGTACTTC.

This clone was recorded at least ten times. The rearrangement uses TRBV6-1 and TRBJ2-3; no clear D. V was pared by 4 bases and J by 2 bases, with 4 bases between. Germline V CDR1 and CDR2: MNHNS, SASEGT. There are 12 residues in the CDR3. The CDR3 DNA is TGTGCCAGCAGTGTCCCCACAGATACGCAGTATTTT. Its translation: CASSVPTDTQYF.

Many counts were recorded for this clone. This chain connects TRBV20-1 to TRBJ1-5, with D hard to call. The CDR3 runs 12 residues. Trimming shortened V by 1 base and J by 0 bases, and 1 base separated the two germline ends. From germline, CDR1 is DFQATT and CDR2 SNEGSKA (reference sequence). The DNA of the CDR3 is TGCAGTGCTAGAGTTAGCAATCAGCCCCAGCATTTT. Amino acid sequence: CSARVSNQPQHF.

The genes are TRBV29-1 and TRBJ2-7; D is ambiguous. The germline V gene encodes CDR1 SQVTM and CDR2 ANQGSEA. Trimming stripped 7 bases from V and 10 bases from J, with 20 bases between. The CDR3 consists of 12 residues. As DNA, the CDR3 is TGCAGCGCCGGGCCGTTATTCGGCGATCAGTACTTC. This gives the protein CSAGPLFGDQYF.

In its sample, this clone was seen many times. The CDR3, as DNA: TGCGCCAGCAGCTTCAACAACAATGAGCAGTTCTTC. It encodes CASSFNNNEQFF. The chain is built from TRBV5-1 and TRBJ2-1; D unclear. Per germline, CDR1 SGHRS and CDR2 YFSETQ. The CDR3 extends over 12 amino acids. Trimming took off 2 bases at V and 5 bases at J, with 5 bases between the two ends.

The CDR3 DNA follows: TGTGCCACTGCTAGGGGGTACGAGCAGTACTTC. This gives the protein CATARGYEQYF. V usage is TRBV27 and J usage is TRBJ2-7; possible D gene TRBD1, 6 bases. CDR3 size: 11 residues. Trimming took off 10 bases at V and 4 bases at J, with 11 bases between the two ends. In germline, CDR1 is MNHEY, CDR2 SMNVEV (reference sequence).

This clone showed up many times. The chain combines TRBV5-5 with TRBJ1-5; D call uncertain. V lost 3 bases, J lost 0 bases, and 10 bases lay in between. This CDR3 is 15 amino acids long. From germline, CDR1 is SGHKS and CDR2 YYEKEE (reference sequence). This CDR3 is CASSSLGSSNQPQHF. DNA of the CDR3: TGTGCCAGCAGCTCTCTGGGGTCTAGCAATCAGCCCCAGCATTTT.

The genes are TRBV28 and TRBJ2-6; D may be TRBD1 (5 bases). V was trimmed by 6 bases and J by 8 bases, leaving 23 bases between them. The CDR3 spans 17 residues. Looked up from germline, CDR1 is MDHEN and CDR2 is SYDVKM. The CDR3 region is CASSSLGQGAGSNVLTF. The CDR3, as DNA: TGTGCCAGCAGCTCTCTAGGACAAGGGGCTGGTTCCAACGTCCTGACTTTC.

This clone was picked up many times. The chain links TRBV24-1 to TRBJ2-3; 7 nucleotides match TRBD2. V lost 9 bases and J lost 1; bases outside the gene matches: 9. The CDR3 runs to 15 residues. The germline gives CDR1 KGHDR, CDR2 SFDVKD. This CDR3 reads CATSPGTIGTDTQYF. DNA for the CDR3: TGTGCCACCTCCCCCGGGACTATTGGCACAGATACGCAGTATTTT.

This clone was seen many times. A much larger clone lies one base from this, so it may be a read error. V and J are TRBV2 and TRBJ1-1, with D hard to call. The CDR3 is 14 amino acids. Germline CDR1 and CDR2: SNHLY and FYNNEI. Here the CDR3 DNA reads TGTGCCGGCAGTGAAGGCGTGGGGTCCACTGAAGCTTTCTTT. This gives the protein CAGSEGVGSTEAFF.

V is TRBV11-2 and J is TRBJ2-1; no reliable D call. CDR1 and CDR2 (germline): SGHAT, FQNNGV. The CDR3 sequence is 12 residues long. V gave up 6 bases and J gave up 4 bases, with 7 bases separating them. CDR3 protein: CASSPKYNEQFF. The CDR3 DNA reads TGTGCCAGCAGTCCTAAATACAATGAGCAGTTCTTC.

There are a few counts of this clone. This chain links TRBV6-1 with TRBJ2-2, with 7 bases lining up with TRBD2. V lost 5 bases, J lost 6 bases, and 9 bases stayed unmatched. The CDR3 runs 15 residues. Per the germline V gene, CDR1 is MNHNS and CDR2 is SASEGT. CDR3 coding DNA: TGTGCCAGCAGTATCCGGGACTACCGCCCCGGGGAGCTGTTTTTT. It specifies CASSIRDYRPGELFF.

This clone was seen only a few times. The rearrangement joins TRBV6-1 to TRBJ1-1, with D tentatively TRBD1 (5 bases). Trimming shortened V by 5 bases and J by 1 base, and 14 bases separated the two germline ends. CDR3 length equals 15 residues. Looked up from germline, CDR1 is MNHNS and CDR2 is SASEGT. CDR3 loop: CASSKGYRPNTEAFF. DNA for the CDR3: TGTGCCAGCAGTAAAGGATACAGGCCGAACACTGAAGCTTTCTTT.

This clone has a count of ten or more. The CDR3 loop is CASNLLSGPQETQYF. The CDR3 region has the DNA TGTGCCAGCAACCTACTTAGCGGCCCACAAGAGACCCAGTACTTC. The V call is TRBV28, the J call TRBJ2-5; a weak D match, TRBD2 (6 bases). Germline CDR1 and CDR2: MDHEN and SYDVKM. Trimming removed 7 bases at V and 2 bases at J, with 17 bases between. This CDR3 region has 15 residues.